This paragraph covers one T cell receptor (beta chain) sequence. The sample originates from a study of radiotherapy plus CTLA-4 blockade in lung cancer. Germline-derived CDR1 and CDR2 are LNHDA and SQIVND (reference sequence). V lost 8 bases and J 2 bases, leaving 12 bases between the germline ends. The CDR3 runs 13 residues. The assay was immunoSEQ multiplex PCR, and TCRdb's table has in-frame clones only and misses some. The top ten clones hold around 7.5% of a sample with tens of thousands of clones, around 73% of them seen once. This clonotype was sampled from a human donor with non-small cell lung cancer who had stable disease on radiotherapy plus ipilimumab. This sequence joins TRBV19 and TRBJ1-1; D remains unclear. The sequenced sample was peripheral blood, obtained from a patient treated with radiotherapy plus ipilimumab. The CDR3 spells CASATLVNTEAFF. In nucleotides, the CDR3 is TGTGCCAGTGCGACTCTAGTTAACACTGAAGCTTTCTTT.